The next 7 T cell receptor beta chains were all read from a single sample in a study of blood T cell repertoires in COVID-19. Method: immunoSEQ multiplex PCR; TCRdb's copy keeps in-frame clones and lacks some. This sample yields about 71,000 clones, of which over 60% are seen a single time; around 28% belongs to the top ten. Sequencing was done on a sample of peripheral blood. The receptors were gathered from a woman of 80 years or more with active or convalescent COVID-19.

The chain uses TRBV2 and TRBJ2-2, with 13 positions matching TRBD2. After removal of 8 bases from V and 5 bases from J, the junction contained 5 bases not matched to a gene. Germline V gene data show CDR1 as SNHLY and CDR2 as FYNNEI. This CDR3 contains 15 residues. Here the CDR3 reads CASGTSGVRTGELFF. CDR3 nucleotides: TGTGCCAGCGGGACTAGCGGGGTTCGGACCGGGGAGCTGTTTTTT.

This sequence joins TRBV28 and TRBJ1-3; no clear D. CDR1 and CDR2 (germline): MDHEN, SYDVKM. This CDR3 has 17 residues. Trimming pared 4 bases from V and 0 bases from J, leaving 16 bases between. For the CDR3, the DNA is TGTGCCAGCAGTTCTATCGCGCCCGCAGGCTCTGGAAACACCATATATTTT. Protein product: CASSSIAPAGSGNTIYF. Using reference TRBV28 and TRBJ1-3 for the parts outside the CDR3, the full variable domain is DVKVTQSSRYLVKRTGEKVFLECVQDMDHENMFWYRQDPGLGLRLIYFSYDVKMKEKGDIPEGYSVSREKKERFSLILESASTNQTSMYLCASSSIAPAGSGNTIYFGEGSWLTVV.

Notes on this clone: Germline and junction disagree at one end, which may indicate a read error. This chain joins TRBV28 and TRBJ1-1; the D is unclear. Germline assignment: CDR1 MDHEN and CDR2 SYDVKM. The CDR3 covers 13 residues. CDR3 DNA sequence: TGTGCCACCAGTTACGCGGTGAACACTGAAGCTTTCTTT. It translates to CATSYAVNTEAFF.

This clone has only a few counts. This rearrangement joins TRBV24-1 to TRBJ1-2; TRBD1 might be the D (5 bases). The CDR3 runs to 15 residues. With 5 bases removed from V and 6 bases from J, the gap between germline ends came to 18 bases. In germline, CDR1 is KGHDR, CDR2 SFDVKD. CDR3 coding DNA: TGTGCCACCAGTGCCACTACGGGGGTAAAGGATGGCTACACCTTC. Its protein is CATSATTGVKDGYTF.

The V gene is TRBV6-1, the J gene TRBJ2-3; the D gene is possibly TRBD2 (7 bases). V shed 2 bases and J shed 3 bases, with 15 bases lying between them. The germline V gene encodes CDR1 MNHNS and CDR2 SASEGT. CDR3 size: 16 residues. This CDR3 is CASSETLRGGTDTQYF. In DNA, the CDR3 is TGTGCCAGCAGTGAAACACTTAGGGGGGGAACAGATACGCAGTATTTT.

The CDR3 nucleotides are TGTGCCAGCAGCGATGACCAGACAGAATTTGACACCTTC. Protein: CASSDDQTEFDTF. The chain uses TRBV5-4 and TRBJ1-2; possibly TRBD1 for D (5 bases). The CDR3 has 13 residues. Trimming removed 4 bases from V and 12 bases from J, with 19 bases in between. The germline gives CDR1 SGHNT, CDR2 YYREEE (reference sequence).

This clone was seen a handful of times. V and J are TRBV11-2 and TRBJ1-4; D ambiguous. This CDR3 contains 14 residues. Germline CDR1 reads SGHAT; CDR2 reads FQNNGV. Trimming shortened V by 1 base and J by 7 bases, and 10 bases separated the two germline ends. The CDR3 reads CASSLANTGEKLFF. In nucleotides, the CDR3 is TGTGCCAGCAGCTTAGCTAACACGGGTGAAAAACTGTTTTTT.